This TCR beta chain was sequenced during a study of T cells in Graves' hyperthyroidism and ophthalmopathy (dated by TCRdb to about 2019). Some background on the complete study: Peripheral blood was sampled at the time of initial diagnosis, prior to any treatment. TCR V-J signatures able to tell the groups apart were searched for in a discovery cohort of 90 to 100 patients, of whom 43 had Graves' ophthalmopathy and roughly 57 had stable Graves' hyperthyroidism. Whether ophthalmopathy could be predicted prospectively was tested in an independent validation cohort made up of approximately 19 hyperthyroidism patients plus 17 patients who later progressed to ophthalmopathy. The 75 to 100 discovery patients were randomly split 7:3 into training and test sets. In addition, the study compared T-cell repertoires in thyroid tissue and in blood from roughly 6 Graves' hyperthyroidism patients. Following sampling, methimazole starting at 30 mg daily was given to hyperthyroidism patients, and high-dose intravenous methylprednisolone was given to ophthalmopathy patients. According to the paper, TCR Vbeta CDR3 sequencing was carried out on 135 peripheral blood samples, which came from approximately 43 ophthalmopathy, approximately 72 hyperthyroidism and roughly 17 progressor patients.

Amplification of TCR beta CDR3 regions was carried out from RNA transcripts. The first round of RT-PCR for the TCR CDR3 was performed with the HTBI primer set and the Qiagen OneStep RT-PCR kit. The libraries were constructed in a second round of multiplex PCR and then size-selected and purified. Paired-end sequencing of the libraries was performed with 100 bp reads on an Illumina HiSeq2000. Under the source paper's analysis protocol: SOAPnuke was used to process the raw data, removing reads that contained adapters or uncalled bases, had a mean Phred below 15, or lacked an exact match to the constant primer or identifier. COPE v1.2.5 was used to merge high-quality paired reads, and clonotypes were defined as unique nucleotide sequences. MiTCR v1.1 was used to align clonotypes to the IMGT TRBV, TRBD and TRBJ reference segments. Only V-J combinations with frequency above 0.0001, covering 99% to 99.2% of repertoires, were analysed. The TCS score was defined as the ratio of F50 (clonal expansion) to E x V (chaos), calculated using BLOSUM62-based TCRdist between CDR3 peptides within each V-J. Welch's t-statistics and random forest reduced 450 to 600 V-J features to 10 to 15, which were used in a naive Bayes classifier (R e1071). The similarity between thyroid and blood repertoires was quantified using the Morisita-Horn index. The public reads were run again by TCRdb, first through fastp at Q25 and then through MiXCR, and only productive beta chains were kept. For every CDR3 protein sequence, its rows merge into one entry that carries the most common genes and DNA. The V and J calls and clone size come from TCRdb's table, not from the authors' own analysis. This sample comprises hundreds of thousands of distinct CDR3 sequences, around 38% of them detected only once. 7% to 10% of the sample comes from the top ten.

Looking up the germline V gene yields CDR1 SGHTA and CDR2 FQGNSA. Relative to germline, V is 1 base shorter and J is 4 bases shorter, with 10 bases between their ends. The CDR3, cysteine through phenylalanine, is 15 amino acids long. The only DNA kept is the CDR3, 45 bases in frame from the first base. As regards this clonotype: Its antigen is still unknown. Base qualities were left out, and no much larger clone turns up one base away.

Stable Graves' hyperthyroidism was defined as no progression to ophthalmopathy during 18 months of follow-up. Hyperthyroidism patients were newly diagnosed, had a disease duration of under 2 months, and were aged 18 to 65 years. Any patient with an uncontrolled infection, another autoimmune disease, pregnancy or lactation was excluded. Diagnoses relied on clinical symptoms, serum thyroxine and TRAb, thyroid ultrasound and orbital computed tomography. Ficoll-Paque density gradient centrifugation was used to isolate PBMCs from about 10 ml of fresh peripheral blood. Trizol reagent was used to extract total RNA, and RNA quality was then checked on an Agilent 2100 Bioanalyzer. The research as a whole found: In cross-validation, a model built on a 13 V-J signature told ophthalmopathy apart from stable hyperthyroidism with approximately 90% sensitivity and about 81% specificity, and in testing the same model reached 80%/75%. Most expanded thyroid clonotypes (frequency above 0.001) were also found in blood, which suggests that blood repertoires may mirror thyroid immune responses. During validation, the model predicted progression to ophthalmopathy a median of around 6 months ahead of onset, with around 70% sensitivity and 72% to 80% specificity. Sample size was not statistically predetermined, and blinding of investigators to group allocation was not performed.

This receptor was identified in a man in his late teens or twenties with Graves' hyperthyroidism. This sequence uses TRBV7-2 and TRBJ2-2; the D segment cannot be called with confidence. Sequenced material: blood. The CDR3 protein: CASSLVPSGTGELFF. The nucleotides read TGTGCCAGCAGCTTAGTCCCTTCTGGCACCGGGGAGCTGTTTTTT.